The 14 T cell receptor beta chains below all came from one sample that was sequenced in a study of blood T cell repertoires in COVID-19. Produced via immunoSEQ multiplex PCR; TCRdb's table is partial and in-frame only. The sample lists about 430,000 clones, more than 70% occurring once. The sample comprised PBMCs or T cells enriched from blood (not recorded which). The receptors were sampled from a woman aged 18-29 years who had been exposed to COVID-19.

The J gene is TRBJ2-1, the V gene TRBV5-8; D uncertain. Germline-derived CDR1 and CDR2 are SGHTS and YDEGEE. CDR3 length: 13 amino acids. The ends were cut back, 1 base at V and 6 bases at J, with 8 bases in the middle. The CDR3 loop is CASSLLGANEQFF. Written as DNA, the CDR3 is TGTGCCAGCAGCTTGCTTGGAGCCAATGAGCAGTTCTTC.

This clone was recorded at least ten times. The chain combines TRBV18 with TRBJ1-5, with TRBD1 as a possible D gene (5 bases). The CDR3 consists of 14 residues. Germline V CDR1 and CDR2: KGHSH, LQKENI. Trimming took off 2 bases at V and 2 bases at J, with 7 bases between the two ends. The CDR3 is CASSPEQGNQPQHF. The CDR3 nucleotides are TGTGCCAGCTCACCAGAACAGGGCAATCAGCCCCAGCATTTT.

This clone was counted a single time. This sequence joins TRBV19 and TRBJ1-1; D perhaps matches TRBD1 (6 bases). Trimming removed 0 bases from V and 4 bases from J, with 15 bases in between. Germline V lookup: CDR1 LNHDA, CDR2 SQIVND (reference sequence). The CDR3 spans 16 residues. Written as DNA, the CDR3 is TGTGCCAGTAGTATAGATGCAATGATAGGGGGCACTGAAGCTTTCTTT. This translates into CASSIDAMIGGTEAFF.

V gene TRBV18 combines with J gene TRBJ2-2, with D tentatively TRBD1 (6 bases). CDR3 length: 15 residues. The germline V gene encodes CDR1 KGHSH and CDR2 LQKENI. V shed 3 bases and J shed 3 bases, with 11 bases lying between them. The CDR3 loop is CASSPRQADTGELFF. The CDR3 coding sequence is TGTGCCAGCTCACCTCGACAGGCGGACACCGGGGAGCTGTTTTTT.

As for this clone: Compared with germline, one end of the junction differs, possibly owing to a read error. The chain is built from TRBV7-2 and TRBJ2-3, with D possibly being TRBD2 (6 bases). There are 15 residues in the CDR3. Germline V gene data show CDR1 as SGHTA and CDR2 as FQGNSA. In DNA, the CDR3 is TGTGCCAGCAGCTTAGAAGGACTACCCACATATACGCAGTATTTT. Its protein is CASSLEGLPTYTQYF.

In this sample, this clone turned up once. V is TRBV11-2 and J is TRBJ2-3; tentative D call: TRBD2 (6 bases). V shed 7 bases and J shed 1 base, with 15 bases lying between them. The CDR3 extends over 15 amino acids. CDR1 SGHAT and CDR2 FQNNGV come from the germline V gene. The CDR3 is CASTPRLVGTDTQYF. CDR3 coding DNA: TGTGCCAGCACCCCCAGACTAGTCGGCACAGATACGCAGTATTTT. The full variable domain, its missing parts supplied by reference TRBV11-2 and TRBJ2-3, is EAGVAQSPRYKIIEKRQSVAFWCNPISGHATLYWYQQILGQGPKLLIQFQNNGVVDDSQLPKDRFSAERLKGVDSTLKIQPAKLEDSAVYLCASTPRLVGTDTQYFGPGTRLTVL.

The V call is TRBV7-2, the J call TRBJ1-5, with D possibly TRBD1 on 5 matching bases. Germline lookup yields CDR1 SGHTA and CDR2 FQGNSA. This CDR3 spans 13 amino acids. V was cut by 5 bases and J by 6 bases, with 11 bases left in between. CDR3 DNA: TGTGCCAGCAGCCCAGGGTTCGGTCAGCCCCAGCATTTT. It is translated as CASSPGFGQPQHF. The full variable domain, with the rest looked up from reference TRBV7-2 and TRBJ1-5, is GAGVSQSPSNKVTEKGKDVELRCDPISGHTALYWYRQSLGQGLEFLIYFQGNSAPDKSGLPSDRFSAERTGGSVSTLTIQRTQQEDSAVYLCASSPGFGQPQHFGDGTRLSIL.

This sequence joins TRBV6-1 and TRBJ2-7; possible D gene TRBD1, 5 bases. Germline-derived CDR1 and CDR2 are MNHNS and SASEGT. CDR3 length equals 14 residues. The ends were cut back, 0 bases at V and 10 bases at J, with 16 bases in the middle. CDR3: CASSEATALLSQYF. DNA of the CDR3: TGTGCCAGCAGTGAAGCGACAGCTCTCCTATCACAGTACTTC.

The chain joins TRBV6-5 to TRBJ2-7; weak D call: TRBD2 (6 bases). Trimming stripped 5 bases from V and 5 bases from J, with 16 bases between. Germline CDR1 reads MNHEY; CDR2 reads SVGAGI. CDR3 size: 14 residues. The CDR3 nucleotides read TGTGCCAGCAGTCCCGGGGGACCGCTAAACGAGCAGTACTTC. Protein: CASSPGGPLNEQYF.

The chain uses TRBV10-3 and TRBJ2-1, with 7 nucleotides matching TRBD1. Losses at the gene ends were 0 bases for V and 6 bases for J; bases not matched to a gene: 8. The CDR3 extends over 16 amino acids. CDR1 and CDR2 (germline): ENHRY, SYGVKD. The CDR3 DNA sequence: TGTGCCATCAGTGAGTCAGGGGGCCGAGGGCCCAATGAGCAGTTCTTC. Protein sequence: CAISESGGRGPNEQFF.

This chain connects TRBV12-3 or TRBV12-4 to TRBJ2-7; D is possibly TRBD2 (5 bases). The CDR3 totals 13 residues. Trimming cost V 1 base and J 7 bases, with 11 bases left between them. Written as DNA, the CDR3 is TGTGCCAGCAGTTTAGAGGCGGGTGGGGAGCAGTACTTC. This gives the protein CASSLEAGGEQYF.

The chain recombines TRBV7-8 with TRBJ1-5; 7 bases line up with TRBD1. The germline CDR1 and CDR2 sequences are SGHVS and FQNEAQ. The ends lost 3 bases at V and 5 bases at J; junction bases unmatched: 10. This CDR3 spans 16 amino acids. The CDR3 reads CASSFQGEIVDQPQHF. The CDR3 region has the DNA TGTGCCAGCAGCTTTCAGGGGGAGATCGTGGATCAGCCCCAGCATTTT.

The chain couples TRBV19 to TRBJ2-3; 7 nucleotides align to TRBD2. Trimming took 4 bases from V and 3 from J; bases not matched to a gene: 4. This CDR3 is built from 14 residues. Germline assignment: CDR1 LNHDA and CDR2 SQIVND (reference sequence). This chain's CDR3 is CASSTSLATDTQYF. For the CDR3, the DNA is TGTGCCAGTAGTACATCACTAGCGACAGATACGCAGTATTTT.

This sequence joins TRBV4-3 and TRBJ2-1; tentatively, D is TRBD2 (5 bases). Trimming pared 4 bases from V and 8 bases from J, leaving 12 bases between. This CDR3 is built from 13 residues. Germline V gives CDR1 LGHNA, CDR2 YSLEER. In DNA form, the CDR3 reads TGCGCCAGCAGCCTTCTCGAGAGGGATGAGCAGTTCTTC. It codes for CASSLLERDEQFF.